The source of this T cell receptor (beta chain) is a study of cytotoxic CD8 clonotypes in ibrutinib-treated CLL. For the study at large: Following a median around twelve months of treatment, with a range of 6 to 36, response samples were taken.

Trimming stripped 3 bases from V and 3 bases from J, with 12 bases between. CDR3 length: 14 amino acids. Germline V gene lookup returns CDR1 MGHDK and CDR2 SYGVNS. Study results and caveats: Relative to age-matched healthy donors, clonality at baseline was higher, and it tracked circulating CD8+ T-cell counts. Sampling times, which were not matched between the groups, differed between sustained-remission patients and progressing patients.

The method was immunoSEQ multiplex PCR; TCRdb's version includes in-frame clones alone and lacks a portion of them. The data hold some 310,000 clones, with roughly 79% observed a single time. As regards this clone: The antigen is not known.

This TCR was recovered from a human donor with chronic lymphocytic leukemia. The sample here was PBMCs, taken before ibrutinib treatment. The chain has TRBV25-1 and TRBJ2-7; perhaps TRBD2 as D (5 bases). CDR3 residues: CASSDITGFYEQYF. CDR3 bases: TGTGCCAGCAGTGATATTACGGGGTTCTACGAGCAGTACTTC.